This entry lists 17 T cell receptor beta chains sequenced from one sample in a study of CD4 T cells in relation to SARS-CoV-2 and coronaviruses. Using immunoSEQ multiplex PCR, the repertoire was profiled, and TCRdb retains in-frame clones only, with some absent. Altogether some 30,000 clones are present, about 70% being singletons, with the ten largest covering 3% to 4%. For these receptors, no antigen is known. Sample: memory CD4+ T cells from PBMCs, cultured in vitro. The receptors were sampled from an adult with COVID-19.

The chain links TRBV5-1 to TRBJ2-7; 9 bases are a match to TRBD2. This CDR3 comprises 14 residues. V lost 1 base and J lost 7; bases outside the gene matches: 6. Germline V gives CDR1 SGHRS, CDR2 YFSETQ. CDR3 residues: CASSLQSGRMEQYF. The CDR3 bases are TGCGCCAGCAGCTTGCAAAGCGGGAGGATGGAGCAGTACTTC.

The chain recombines TRBV5-4 with TRBJ1-1; D may be TRBD1 (6 bases). V lost 6 bases and J lost 5, with 17 bases in between. This CDR3 is 14 amino acids long. The germline V gene encodes CDR1 SGHNT and CDR2 YYREEE (reference sequence). This chain's CDR3 is CASIKMGAGTEAFF. In DNA form, the CDR3 reads TGTGCCAGCATCAAAATGGGGGCCGGGACTGAAGCTTTCTTT. Full variable domain (outside the CDR3, taken from reference TRBV5-4 and TRBJ1-1): ETGVTQSPTHLIKTRGQQVTLRCSSQSGHNTVSWYQQALGQGPQFIFQYYREEENGRGNFPPRFSGLQFPNYSSELNVNALELDDSALYLCASIKMGAGTEAFFGQGTRLTVV.

The rearrangement links TRBV19 to TRBJ2-7, with a tentative D call TRBD1 (6 bases). Trimming cost V 1 base and J 2 bases, with 9 bases left between them. This CDR3 region has 14 residues. Looked up from germline, CDR1 is LNHDA and CDR2 is SQIVND (reference sequence). The CDR3 sequence: CASSIADRPYEQYF. The DNA of the CDR3 is TGTGCCAGTAGTATAGCCGACAGGCCCTACGAGCAGTACTTC.

The CDR3 nucleotides read TGTGCCAGCAGCTCGGGACTAGCGGGTCCCACAGATACGCAGTATTTT. It encodes CASSSGLAGPTDTQYF. This chain joins TRBV7-3 and TRBJ2-3, with TRBD2 identical over 12 bases. V dropped 4 bases and J dropped 2; count of bases not matched to a gene: 4. The CDR3 consists of 16 residues. Germline lookup yields CDR1 SGHTA and CDR2 FQGTGA.

The chain recombines TRBV28 with TRBJ2-5, with 7 bases matching TRBD2. This CDR3 region has 14 residues. The V gene's germline CDR1 is MDHEN and CDR2 SYDVKM. V gave up 2 bases and J gave up 5 bases; unmatched junction bases: 5. The CDR3 is CASSLLGGYETQYF. The CDR3 nucleotides are TGTGCCAGCAGTTTACTCGGGGGGTATGAGACCCAGTACTTC.

The chain couples TRBV4-3 to TRBJ2-2; D gene uncertain. The CDR3 spans 18 residues. Germline loops: CDR1 LGHNA, CDR2 YSLEER. Trimming stripped 3 bases from V and 4 bases from J, with 21 bases between. The CDR3 region is CASSHQMIDGVGTGELFF. The CDR3 DNA follows: TGCGCCAGCAGCCATCAGATGATCGATGGGGTCGGCACCGGGGAGCTGTTTTTT.

This rearrangement joins TRBV11-2 to TRBJ2-5; 7 bases map to TRBD2. The CDR3 length is 14 residues. The trim removed 3 bases at V and 4 bases at J, leaving 5 bases unmatched. CDR1 and CDR2 (germline): SGHAT, FQNNGV. CDR3 residues: CASSLGGVGETQYF. CDR3 nucleotide sequence: TGTGCCAGCAGCTTGGGGGGGGTCGGAGAGACCCAGTACTTC. The complete variable domain, with remaining parts taken from reference TRBV11-2 and TRBJ2-5, reads EAGVAQSPRYKIIEKRQSVAFWCNPISGHATLYWYQQILGQGPKLLIQFQNNGVVDDSQLPKDRFSAERLKGVDSTLKIQPAKLEDSAVYLCASSLGGVGETQYFGPGTRLLVL.

The chain uses TRBV28 and TRBJ2-5; D may be TRBD2 (5 bases). V shed 3 bases and J shed 5 bases, with 16 bases lying between them. This CDR3 spans 15 amino acids. Germline CDR1 is MDHEN and CDR2 is SYDVKM. The CDR3 DNA is TGTGCCAGCAGTTTGGCCTTCAGGAGGAGGGAGACCCAGTACTTC. Translating it yields CASSLAFRRRETQYF.

The V gene is TRBV5-1, the J gene TRBJ2-3, with D unresolved. CDR1 is SGHRS, CDR2 YFSETQ, per germline. With 1 base removed from V and 5 bases from J, the gap between germline ends came to 5 bases. CDR3 length equals 12 residues. This CDR3 is CASSLWGDTQYF. The DNA of the CDR3 is TGCGCCAGCAGCTTGTGGGGAGATACGCAGTATTTT. Full variable domain (rest looked up from reference TRBV5-1 and TRBJ2-3): KAGVTQTPRYLIKTRGQQVTLSCSPISGHRSVSWYQQTPGQGLQFLFEYFSETQRNKGNFPGRFSGRQFSNSRSEMNVSTLELGDSALYLCASSLWGDTQYFGPGTRLTVL.

This chain connects TRBV6-5 to TRBJ2-5; the D gene is possibly TRBD2 (5 bases). The CDR3 runs to 14 residues. Between the trimmed V and J ends, which lost 2 bases and 2 bases, there was a span of 9 bases. CDR1 and CDR2 (germline): MNHEY, SVGAGI. Here the CDR3 DNA reads TGTGCCAGCAGTTACGTGGGCGGGCAAGAGACCCAGTACTTC. This encodes CASSYVGGQETQYF.

The chain carries TRBV12-3 or TRBV12-4 and TRBJ2-5; D might be TRBD1 (6 bases). Trimming pared 5 bases from V and 5 bases from J, leaving 12 bases between. This CDR3 spans 13 amino acids. The CDR3 is CASSRDRTETQYF. The CDR3 region has the DNA TGTGCCAGCAGTCGAGACAGGACGGAGACCCAGTACTTC.

The chain uses TRBV5-1 and TRBJ2-7, with 10 bases matching TRBD1. The J segment lost 1 base and the V segment lost 3 bases, leaving 10 bases of the junction unmatched. This CDR3 is built from 17 residues. Per germline, CDR1 SGHRS and CDR2 YFSETQ. The DNA of the CDR3 is TGCGCCAGCAGCTCCCGGCCGGGACAGGGGATTTCCTACGAGCAGTACTTC. Its translation is CASSSRPGQGISYEQYF.

The chain employs TRBV5-5 and TRBJ2-1; 7 nucleotides agree with TRBD1. CDR3 length equals 15 residues. CDR1 and CDR2 from the germline V gene are SGHKS and YYEKEE (reference sequence). V was clipped by 1 base and J by 2 bases; unmatched bases: 3. The CDR3 DNA reads as TGTGCCAGCAGCTTGTCTGGGACAGCCTACAATGAGCAGTTCTTC. Protein sequence: CASSLSGTAYNEQFF.

The count of this clone is one. The V and J genes are TRBV9 and TRBJ2-5; possibly TRBD2 for D (6 bases). CDR3 length: 15 amino acids. The germline gives CDR1 SGDLS, CDR2 YYNGEE. Trimming cost V 6 bases and J 4 bases, with 19 bases left between them. DNA of the CDR3: TGTGCCAGCACCGTCTATCCGGGAGTTGGAGAGACCCAGTACTTC. Its protein product is CASTVYPGVGETQYF.

The V gene is TRBV5-4, the J gene TRBJ2-5; D uncertain. The germline V gene encodes CDR1 SGHNT and CDR2 YYREEE (reference sequence). This CDR3 has 14 residues. The germline V and J ends were trimmed by 4 bases and 1 base, with 11 bases remaining between them. CDR3 coding DNA: TGTGCCAGCAGCCAGCCTGAAGCCCAAGAGACCCAGTACTTC. As protein: CASSQPEAQETQYF.

This chain links TRBV28 with TRBJ1-1; TRBD1 matches 7 bases. J lost 1 base, V lost 2 bases, and 4 bases had no gene match. The CDR3 has 15 amino acids. The germline V gene encodes CDR1 MDHEN and CDR2 SYDVKM. The CDR3 protein is CASSLLYRGNTEAFF. The CDR3 bases are TGTGCCAGCAGTTTACTATACAGGGGGAACACTGAAGCTTTCTTT.

This clone is a singleton in its sample. The chain combines TRBV5-1 with TRBJ2-2, with D possibly TRBD1 on 8 matching bases. The germline V and J ends were trimmed by 4 bases and 2 bases, with 15 bases remaining between them. CDR3 length equals 16 residues. The germline V gene encodes CDR1 SGHRS and CDR2 YFSETQ. CDR3: CASSAGDRSNTGELFF. Here the CDR3 DNA reads TGCGCCAGCAGCGCGGGGGACAGGAGCAACACCGGGGAGCTGTTTTTT.